Listed here is a single T cell receptor beta chain. Its specificity is unknown. The data were taken from a study of cytomegalovirus exposure and HLA in healthy donors. Whole-study findings and limits: Later, an analysis showed that TCR beta chains associated with HLA were more clonally expanded than others that were equally common. Later work found that TCR association rates differed between HLA loci; DRB1 had the most and HLA-C the fewest.

CDR1 and CDR2 (germline): SQVTM, ANQGSEA. The length of the CDR3 is 14 residues. The V and J ends lost 6 bases and 7 bases, in that order; junction bases with no gene match: 11. The primer mix had 60 Vbeta and 13 Jbeta primers. The protocol was immunoSEQ multiplex PCR, while the TCRdb copy is restricted to in-frame clones and leaves out a portion. Among 140,000 to 150,000 clones, under 85% were seen once, and the ten largest hold 6.5% to 7%. Sequenced material: PBMCs. The TCR was taken from a woman between 40 and 55 years old in good health and CMV-seropositive. The chain links TRBV29-1 to TRBJ2-1; 8 nucleotides agree with TRBD1. CDR3 DNA: TGCAGCGTCCGTGGCCGACAGGGGAGGAATGAGCAGTTCTTC. Amino acid sequence: CSVRGRQGRNEQFF.